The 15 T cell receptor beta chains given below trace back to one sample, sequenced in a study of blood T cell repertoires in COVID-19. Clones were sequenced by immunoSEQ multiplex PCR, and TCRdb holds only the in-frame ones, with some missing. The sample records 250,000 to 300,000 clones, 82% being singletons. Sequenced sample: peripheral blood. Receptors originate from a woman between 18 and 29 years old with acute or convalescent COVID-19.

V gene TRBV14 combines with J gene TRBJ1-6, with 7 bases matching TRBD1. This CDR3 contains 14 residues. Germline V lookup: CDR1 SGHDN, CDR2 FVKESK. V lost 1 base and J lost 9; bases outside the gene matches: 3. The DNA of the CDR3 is TGTGCCAGCAGCCAAGTGACAGGGCGTTCACCCCTCCACTTT. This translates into CASSQVTGRSPLHF.

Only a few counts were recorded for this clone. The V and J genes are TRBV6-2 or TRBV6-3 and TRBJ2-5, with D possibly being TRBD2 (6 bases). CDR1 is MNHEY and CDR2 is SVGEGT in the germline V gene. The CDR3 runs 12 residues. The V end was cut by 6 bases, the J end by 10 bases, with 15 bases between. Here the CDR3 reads CASSYWGDDQYF. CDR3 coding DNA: TGTGCCAGCAGCTATTGGGGGGATGACCAGTACTTC.

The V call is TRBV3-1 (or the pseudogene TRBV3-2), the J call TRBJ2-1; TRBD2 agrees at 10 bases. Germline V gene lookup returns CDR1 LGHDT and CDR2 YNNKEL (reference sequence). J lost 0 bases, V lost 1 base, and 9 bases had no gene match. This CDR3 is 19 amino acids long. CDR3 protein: CASSQGSGRALGSYNEQFF. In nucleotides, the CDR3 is TGTGCCAGCAGCCAAGGAAGCGGGAGGGCTTTGGGCTCCTACAATGAGCAGTTCTTC.

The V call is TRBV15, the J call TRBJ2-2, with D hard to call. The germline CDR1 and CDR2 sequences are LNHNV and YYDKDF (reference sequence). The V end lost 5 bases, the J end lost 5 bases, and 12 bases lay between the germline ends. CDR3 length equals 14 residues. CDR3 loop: CATSEMSTTGELFF. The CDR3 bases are TGTGCCACCAGCGAGATGAGTACGACCGGGGAGCTGTTTTTT.

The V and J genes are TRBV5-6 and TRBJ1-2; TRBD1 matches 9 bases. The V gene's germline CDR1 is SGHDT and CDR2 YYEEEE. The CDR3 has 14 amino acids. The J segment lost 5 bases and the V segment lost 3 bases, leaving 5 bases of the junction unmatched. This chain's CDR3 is CASSSGQGTYGYTF. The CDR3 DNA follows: TGTGCCAGCAGCTCCGGACAGGGGACTTATGGCTACACCTTC.

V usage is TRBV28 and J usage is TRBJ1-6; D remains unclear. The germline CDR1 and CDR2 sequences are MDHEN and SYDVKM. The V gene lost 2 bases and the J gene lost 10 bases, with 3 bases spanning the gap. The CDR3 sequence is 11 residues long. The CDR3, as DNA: TGTGCCAGCAGTTTAAGCTCACCCCTCCACTTT. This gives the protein CASSLSSPLHF.

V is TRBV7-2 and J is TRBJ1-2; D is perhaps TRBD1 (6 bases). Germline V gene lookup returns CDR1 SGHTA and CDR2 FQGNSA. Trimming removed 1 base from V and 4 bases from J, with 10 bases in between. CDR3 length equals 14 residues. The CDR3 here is CASSLDPGAYGYTF. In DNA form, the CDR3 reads TGTGCCAGCAGCTTAGACCCAGGGGCCTATGGCTACACCTTC.

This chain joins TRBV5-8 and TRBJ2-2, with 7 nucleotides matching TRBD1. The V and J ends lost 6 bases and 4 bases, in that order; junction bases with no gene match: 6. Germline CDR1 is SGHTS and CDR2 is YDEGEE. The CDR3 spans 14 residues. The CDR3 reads CASTKTGITGELFF. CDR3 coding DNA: TGTGCCAGCACCAAGACAGGGATCACCGGGGAGCTGTTTTTT.

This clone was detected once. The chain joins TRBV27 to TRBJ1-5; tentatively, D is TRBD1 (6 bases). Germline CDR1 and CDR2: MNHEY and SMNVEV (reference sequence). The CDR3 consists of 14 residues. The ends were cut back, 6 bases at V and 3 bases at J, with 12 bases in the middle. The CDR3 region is CASSLGQFNQPQHF. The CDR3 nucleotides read TGTGCCAGCAGCCTAGGACAGTTCAATCAGCCCCAGCATTTT.

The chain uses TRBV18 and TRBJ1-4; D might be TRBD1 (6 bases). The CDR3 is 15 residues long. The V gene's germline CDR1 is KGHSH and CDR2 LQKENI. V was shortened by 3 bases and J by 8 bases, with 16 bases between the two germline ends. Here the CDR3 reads CASSPKQGSGEKLFF. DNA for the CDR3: TGTGCCAGCTCACCTAAACAGGGAAGTGGGGAAAAACTGTTTTTT.

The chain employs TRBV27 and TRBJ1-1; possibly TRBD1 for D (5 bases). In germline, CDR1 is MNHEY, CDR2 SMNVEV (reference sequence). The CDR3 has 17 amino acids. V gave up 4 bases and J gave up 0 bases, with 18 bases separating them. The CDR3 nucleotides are TGTGCCAGCAGTTCGGCCCCGGTAGGAGGGGTGAACACTGAAGCTTTCTTT. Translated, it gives CASSSAPVGGVNTEAFF.

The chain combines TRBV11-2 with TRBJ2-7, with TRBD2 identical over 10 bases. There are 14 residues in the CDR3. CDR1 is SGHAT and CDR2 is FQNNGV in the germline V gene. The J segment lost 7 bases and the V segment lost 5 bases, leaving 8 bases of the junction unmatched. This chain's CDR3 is CASSQTSGSGEQYF. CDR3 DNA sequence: TGTGCCAGCAGCCAGACTAGCGGGTCGGGGGAGCAGTACTTC.

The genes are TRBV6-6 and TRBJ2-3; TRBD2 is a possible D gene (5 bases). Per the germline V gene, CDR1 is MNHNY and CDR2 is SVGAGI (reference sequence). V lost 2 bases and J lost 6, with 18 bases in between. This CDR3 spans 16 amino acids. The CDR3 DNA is TGTGCCAGCAGTTACCCTTCGGAGAGGGAGACGGATACGCAGTATTTT. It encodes CASSYPSERETDTQYF.

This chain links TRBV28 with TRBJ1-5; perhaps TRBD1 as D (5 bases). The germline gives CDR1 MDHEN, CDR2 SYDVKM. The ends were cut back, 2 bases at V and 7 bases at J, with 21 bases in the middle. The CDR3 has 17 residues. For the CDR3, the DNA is TGTGCCAGCAGTTTAATGGGCGTCGCAGGGTCAGGGCAGCCCCAGCATTTT. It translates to CASSLMGVAGSGQPQHF.

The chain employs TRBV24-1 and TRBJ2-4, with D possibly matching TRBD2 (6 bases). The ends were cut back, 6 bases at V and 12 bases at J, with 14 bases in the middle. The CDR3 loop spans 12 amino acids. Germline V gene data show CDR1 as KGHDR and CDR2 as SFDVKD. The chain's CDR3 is CATSPGGVTQYF. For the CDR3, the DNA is TGTGCCACCAGTCCCGGAGGGGTGACTCAGTACTTC.